This TCR beta chain was sequenced during a study of T cells in Graves' hyperthyroidism and ophthalmopathy. Overall study findings and caveats: Patients with ophthalmopathy were separated from those with stable hyperthyroidism by a 13 V-J model.

The source material, RNA transcripts, was used to amplify TCR beta CDR3 regions. Initially, a first-round RT-PCR of the TCR CDR3 employed the HTBI primer set. TCRdb used MiXCR to reprocess the multiplex PCR reads, holding one entry per CDR3 protein. In the table there are under 650,000 distinct CDR3 sequences, around 15% of which are singletons. This CDR3 is 14 amino acids long. The V gene lost 5 bases and the J gene lost 2 bases, with 12 bases spanning the gap. Germline V gene data show CDR1 as LNHDA and CDR2 as SQIVND (reference sequence). A lack of ophthalmopathy progression within 18 months defined stable Graves' hyperthyroidism. Uncontrolled infection, other autoimmune disease, pregnancy or lactation led to exclusion. A few counts support this clonotype. Its antigen is undetermined.

The clonotype originates from a woman in her 30s with Graves' hyperthyroidism. The chain has TRBV19 and TRBJ1-1; perhaps TRBD1 as D (5 bases). Material: blood. In nucleotides, the CDR3 is TGTGCCAGTAGTGGGAGGGGAGTCAACACTGAAGCTTTCTTT. This codes for CASSGRGVNTEAFF.